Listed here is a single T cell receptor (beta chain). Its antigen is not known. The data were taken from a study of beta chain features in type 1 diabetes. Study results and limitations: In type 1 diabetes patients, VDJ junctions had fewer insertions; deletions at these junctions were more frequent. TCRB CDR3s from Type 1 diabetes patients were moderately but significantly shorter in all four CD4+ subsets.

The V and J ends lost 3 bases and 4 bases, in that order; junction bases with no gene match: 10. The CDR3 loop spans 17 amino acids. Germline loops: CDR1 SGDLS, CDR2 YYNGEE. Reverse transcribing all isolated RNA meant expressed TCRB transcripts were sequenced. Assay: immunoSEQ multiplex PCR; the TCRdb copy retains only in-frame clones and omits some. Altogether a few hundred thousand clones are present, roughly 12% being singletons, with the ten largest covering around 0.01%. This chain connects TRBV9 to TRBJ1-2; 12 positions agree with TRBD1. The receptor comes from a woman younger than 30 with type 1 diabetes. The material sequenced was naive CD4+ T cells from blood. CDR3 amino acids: CASSAGTGGGWGYGYTF. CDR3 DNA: TGTGCCAGCAGCGCCGGGACAGGGGGCGGCTGGGGCTATGGCTACACCTTC.